The entry below describes one T cell receptor beta chain. The antigen remains undetermined. This record comes from a study of OX40 agonist ivuxolimab in advanced cancers. The germline gives CDR1 KGHSH, CDR2 LQKENI. Between the trimmed V and J ends, which lost 3 bases and 0 bases, there was a span of 15 bases. The CDR3 is made up of 17 amino acids. Study-wide results and caveats: Among patients with partial responses at 0.1-3.0 mg/kg, clonal expansion was among the lowest. More expanded clones were seen, on average, in CD8+ T cells than in CD4+.

Here immunoSEQ multiplex PCR was the method, and the copy in TCRdb shows in-frame clones only, minus some. This sample has 50,000 to 65,000 clones; about 88% occur once, and the top ten carry 0.55% to 0.6%. This receptor was identified in an adult with an advanced solid tumor such as melanoma, head and neck, liver or kidney cancer. Sequencing used CD4+ or CD8+ T cells sorted from blood, obtained in a trial of the OX40 agonist ivuxolimab. The chain employs TRBV18 and TRBJ1-5; D is uncertain. This CDR3 is CASSPDRTRYSNQPQHF. CDR3 nucleotide sequence: TGTGCCAGCTCACCCGATAGGACCAGGTATAGCAATCAGCCCCAGCATTTT.